Presented here are 20 T cell receptor beta chains from one specimen sequenced in a study of vaccination and CD4 T cells after COVID-19. No antigen is known for these receptors. Cultured CD4+ T cells had their DNA profiled by the Oncomine TCR Beta short-read assay. TCRdb processed the PCR reads anew with MiXCR; each CDR3 protein has one entry. Seen here are around 15,000 distinct CDR3 sequences, roughly 46% observed once, and the top ten hold 3.7%. Treatment described: 10-day PBMC culture with coronavirus spike peptide pools or control peptides (ViraFEST assay). Sample: CD4+ T cells from blood, cultured in vitro. The receptors derive from a human donor who had recovered from COVID-19.

This clonotype showed up just a few times. The rearrangement links TRBV5-1 to TRBJ2-5; TRBD2 matches at 9 bases. V was clipped by 3 bases and J by 5 bases; unmatched bases: 11. CDR3 size: 16 residues. Germline V gives CDR1 SGHRS, CDR2 YFSETQ. CDR3 bases: TGCGCCAGCAGCTCTTATAGCGGGAGCGCCCTGGAGACCCAGTACTTC. Its protein product is CASSSYSGSALETQYF.

V gene TRBV28 combines with J gene TRBJ2-3; 11 bases match TRBD2. With V trimmed by 6 bases and J by 5 bases, 7 bases remained unmatched. Germline values: CDR1 MDHEN, CDR2 SYDVKM. The CDR3 is 15 amino acids. The CDR3 is CASSPSGGRGDTQYF. DNA of the CDR3: TGTGCCAGCAGCCCTAGCGGGGGGCGTGGAGATACGCAGTATTTT.

This chain joins TRBV10-3 and TRBJ2-3; no firm D call. Trimming removed 4 bases at V and 0 bases at J, with 5 bases between. Germline CDR1 is ENHRY and CDR2 is SYGVKD. The CDR3 extends over 13 amino acids. Here the CDR3 reads CAISGPSTDTQYF. The DNA of the CDR3 is TGTGCCATCAGTGGGCCTAGCACAGATACGCAGTATTTT.

The CDR3 sequence: CASSQVLFGPGPINQPQHF. Written as DNA, the CDR3 is TGTGCCAGCAGCCAAGTTTTATTTGGGCCAGGTCCTATCAATCAGCCCCAGCATTTT. V usage is TRBV14 and J usage is TRBJ1-5; D unclear. CDR3 length: 19 amino acids. V gave up 1 base and J gave up 3 bases, with 22 bases separating them. The germline V gene encodes CDR1 SGHDN and CDR2 FVKESK.

V is TRBV6-1 and J is TRBJ2-2; 8 positions agree with TRBD1. Germline V lookup: CDR1 MNHNS, CDR2 SASEGT. The CDR3 loop spans 15 amino acids. Trimming at V came to 7 bases and at J to 1 base, leaving 5 bases not matched to a gene. CDR3 in DNA: TGTGCCAGCAATTCCGGGACAGGGAACACCGGGGAGCTGTTTTTT. It codes for CASNSGTGNTGELFF.

The rearrangement uses TRBV2 and TRBJ2-5; D is undetermined. Germline assignment: CDR1 SNHLY and CDR2 FYNNEI. V was clipped by 2 bases and J by 1 base, with 5 bases between them. The CDR3 consists of 13 residues. DNA of the CDR3: TGTGCCAGCAGTGAACTCGGCCAAGAGACCCAGTACTTC. Translation gives CASSELGQETQYF.

The chain combines TRBV7-9 with TRBJ2-7; D is uncertain. There are 12 residues in the CDR3. V lost 3 bases and J 3 bases, leaving 6 bases between the germline ends. Per the germline V gene, CDR1 is SEHNR and CDR2 is FQNEAQ (reference sequence). The CDR3 DNA reads as TGTGCCAGCAGCTTCATACGCTACGAGCAGTACTTC. Translating it yields CASSFIRYEQYF. The full variable domain, completed using reference TRBV7-9 and TRBJ2-7, is DTGVSQNPRHKITKRGQNVTFRCDPISEHNRLYWYRQTLGQGPEFLTYFQNEAQLEKSRLLSDRFSAERPKGSFSTLEIQRTEQGDSAMYLCASSFIRYEQYFGPGTRLTVT.

This clonotype was seen a handful of times. The chain combines TRBV19 with TRBJ2-7; 9 positions match TRBD1. The CDR3 is 14 amino acids. The junction had 3 bases not matched to a gene; V was cut back by 4 bases and J by 2 bases. Germline V gene lookup returns CDR1 LNHDA and CDR2 SQIVND (reference sequence). In DNA, the CDR3 is TGTGCCAGTAGTACTTGGACAGGGGCCTACGAGCAGTACTTC. Protein product: CASSTWTGAYEQYF.

J is TRBJ1-5 and V is TRBV6-5; 7 nucleotides line up with TRBD1. CDR3 length equals 14 residues. Trimming took 4 bases from V and 3 from J; bases not matched to a gene: 3. Germline loops: CDR1 MNHEY, CDR2 SVGAGI. This CDR3 is CASSFGQDNQPQHF. The CDR3 bases are TGTGCCAGCAGTTTTGGACAGGACAATCAGCCCCAGCATTTT.

This rearrangement joins TRBV4-1 to TRBJ2-5; TRBD2 matches 8 bases. Germline lookup yields CDR1 MGHRA and CDR2 YSYEKL. This CDR3 is 16 amino acids long. The trim removed 0 bases at V and 7 bases at J, leaving 10 bases unmatched. The CDR3 DNA reads as TGCGCCAGCAGCCAAGAAACCGGGGGGGGCCGGGTGACCCAGTACTTC. Its protein product is CASSQETGGGRVTQYF.

V is TRBV12-5 and J is TRBJ2-2; the D is unclear. This CDR3 is built from 12 residues. V was trimmed by 5 bases and J by 8 bases, leaving 9 bases between them. Per the germline V gene, CDR1 is LGHNT and CDR2 is FRNRAP. This CDR3 reads CASGLNHGELFF. In DNA, the CDR3 is TGTGCTAGTGGTCTAAATCATGGGGAGCTGTTTTTT.

The chain combines TRBV28 with TRBJ2-5; 8 bases are a match to TRBD2. Germline V lookup: CDR1 MDHEN, CDR2 SYDVKM. Trimming at V came to 6 bases and at J to 5 bases, leaving 14 bases not matched to a gene. This CDR3 comprises 16 residues. In DNA form, the CDR3 reads TGTGCCAGCAGCCCCGGGGGGGCCCTAGGGGTGGAGACCCAGTACTTC. Translating it yields CASSPGGALGVETQYF.

CDR3 coding DNA: TGTGCCAGCAGCCGCATAGGGGGGGTATCAGATACGCAGTATTTT. This gives the protein CASSRIGGVSDTQYF. V usage is TRBV7-9 and J usage is TRBJ2-3; D may be TRBD2 (7 bases). Germline values: CDR1 SEHNR, CDR2 FQNEAQ (reference sequence). Trimming removed 5 bases from V and 4 bases from J, with 16 bases in between. The CDR3 totals 15 residues.

This chain links TRBV27 with TRBJ2-1, with D perhaps matching TRBD2 (6 bases). The CDR3 is made up of 15 amino acids. The V and J ends lost 9 bases and 3 bases respectively, with 18 bases between them. In germline, CDR1 is MNHEY, CDR2 SMNVEV (reference sequence). CDR3 sequence reads: CASSLEPGSYNEQFF. The CDR3 DNA reads TGTGCCAGTAGTCTGGAGCCCGGGAGCTACAATGAGCAGTTCTTC.

The rearrangement uses TRBV10-3 and TRBJ2-1; no clear D gene. The germline V gene has CDR1 ENHRY and CDR2 SYGVKD. The germline V and J ends were trimmed by 6 bases and 8 bases, with 11 bases remaining between them. The CDR3 is 12 residues long. The CDR3: CAIRETRDEQFF. Written as DNA, the CDR3 is TGTGCCATCAGAGAGACCAGAGATGAGCAGTTCTTC.

V gene TRBV6-1 combines with J gene TRBJ2-7, with TRBD1 as a possible D gene (6 bases). Germline V CDR1 and CDR2: MNHNS, SASEGT. V was pared by 6 bases and J by 3 bases, with 12 bases between. The CDR3 loop spans 13 amino acids. CDR3 sequence reads: CASRQGPGYEQYF. CDR3 sequence (DNA): TGTGCCAGCAGGCAGGGGCCCGGCTACGAGCAGTACTTC.

This clonotype was detected only a few times. This sequence joins TRBV6-5 and TRBJ1-5, with 8 bases aligning to TRBD1. CDR1 is MNHEY, CDR2 SVGAGI, per germline. V shed 4 bases and J 2 bases; nucleotides not matched to a gene: 10. The CDR3 consists of 17 residues. CDR3 region: CASSSWTGNIGNQPQHF. CDR3 nucleotide sequence: TGTGCCAGCAGTTCGTGGACAGGGAACATAGGCAATCAGCCCCAGCATTTT.

This clonotype was found a few times. The chain combines TRBV6-4 with TRBJ1-5; the match to TRBD1 covers 8 bases. The CDR3 length is 15 residues. With 3 bases clipped from V and 2 bases from J, the junction kept 3 bases outside the gene matches. The germline V gene encodes CDR1 MRHNA and CDR2 SNTAGT. CDR3 region: CASSEKDRGNQPQHF. For the CDR3, the DNA is TGTGCCAGCAGTGAAAAGGACAGGGGCAATCAGCCCCAGCATTTT.

The J gene is TRBJ2-7, the V gene TRBV11-2; no firm D call. CDR1 and CDR2 (germline): SGHAT, FQNNGV. V lost 3 bases, J lost 1 base, and 10 bases lay in between. The CDR3 runs to 14 residues. CDR3 DNA: TGTGCCAGCAGCTTGTTTGGCGAATCCTACGAGCAGTACTTC. Residues: CASSLFGESYEQYF.

This clonotype was counted between two and nine times. The chain combines TRBV6-1 with TRBJ2-2; 7 bases are shared with TRBD2. The CDR3 totals 13 residues. CDR1 and CDR2 from the germline V gene are MNHNS and SASEGT. CDR3 region: CVTAGPNTGELFF. The CDR3 DNA is TGTGTGACAGCGGGGCCTAACACCGGGGAGCTGTTTTTT.